The clone carrying this T cell receptor (beta chain) occurred once. These data come from a study of blood T cell repertoires in COVID-19. Study details: Specimens from acute and convalescent COVID-19 originated in the United States, Italy and Spain.

Using immunoSEQ multiplex PCR, the repertoire was profiled, and TCRdb retains in-frame clones only, with some absent. The sample shows tens of thousands of clones, 80% to 90% of them seen only once. The sequence was collected from a man aged 45-65 years with active COVID-19. The sample was peripheral blood.

The DNA for the CDR3 is TGTGCCAGCAGCTTAGCCCAGCGGAGCTATGGCTACACCTTC. This gives the protein CASSLAQRSYGYTF. The chain links TRBV7-2 to TRBJ1-2, with D unclear. V was shortened by 0 bases and J by 4 bases, with 9 bases between the two germline ends. The CDR3 has 14 amino acids. The germline V gene encodes CDR1 SGHTA and CDR2 FQGNSA.